The rows below give T cell receptor beta chains drawn from one sample of a study of cytomegalovirus exposure and HLA in healthy donors. TCRdb keeps only in-frame clones here, not all; method: immunoSEQ multiplex PCR. The sample has some 150,000 clones, 80% to 90% seen once. The source material was PBMCs. All receptors derive from a woman in her twenties or thirties in good health and CMV-seropositive. Each CDR3 is given with its conserved first and last residue. A D gene is named only where the DNA matches it firmly. Where a row states a size, it is once, few, many or the class of an expanded clone; other rows omit it.

D	size	V	J	CDR3	DNA
TRBD1	.	TRBV30	TRBJ2-3	CAWKRDSYTQYF	TGTGCCTGGAAACGGGACAGCTATACGCAGTATTTT
TRBD1	.	TRBV7-2	TRBJ2-3	CASSLRGQSSTDTQYF	TGTGCCAGCAGCTTAAGGGGGCAATCTAGCACAGATACGCAGTATTTT
.	few	TRBV2	TRBJ1-1	CASTERVNTEAFF	TGTGCCAGCACCGAGAGAGTGAACACTGAAGCTTTCTTT
.	.	TRBV9	TRBJ1-1	CASSVIVSGTEAFF	TGTGCCAGCAGCGTAATAGTTAGCGGCACTGAAGCTTTCTTT
TRBD1	.	TRBV7-8	TRBJ1-1	CASSLPRSGQVNTEAFF	TGTGCCAGCAGCTTACCCCGGAGTGGACAGGTGAACACTGAAGCTTTCTTT
TRBD2	.	TRBV6-1	TRBJ2-1	CASREGPFYNEQFF	TGTGCCAGCCGGGAGGGTCCCTTTTACAATGAGCAGTTCTTC
.	.	TRBV7-9	TRBJ1-6	CASSQHAGGITYNSPLHF	TGTGCCAGCAGCCAACACGCGGGGGGCATCACCTATAATTCACCCCTCCACTTT
.	.	TRBV7-3	TRBJ2-1	CASSFSRDNEQFF	TGTGCCAGCAGCTTTTCCAGGGACAATGAGCAGTTCTTC
TRBD1	.	TRBV30	TRBJ1-5	CAWSRDRLINQPQHF	TGTGCCTGGAGCCGGGACAGGCTGATCAATCAGCCCCAGCATTTT
.	.	TRBV6-6	TRBJ2-7	CASSGQGYEQYF	TGTGCCAGCTCGGGACAAGGCTACGAGCAGTACTTC
TRBD1	once	TRBV7-9	TRBJ1-4	CASSLAGTGREKLFF	TGTGCCAGCAGCTTAGCGGGGACAGGGAGAGAAAAACTGTTTTTT
TRBD1	.	TRBV5-4	TRBJ2-1	CASSLGQGAYNEQFF	TGTGCCAGCAGCTTGGGACAGGGGGCCTACAATGAGCAGTTCTTC
.	.	TRBV19	TRBJ1-1	CASNDNRGNTEAFF	TGTGCCAGCAACGACAATCGGGGGAACACTGAAGCTTTCTTT
.	.	TRBV11-2	TRBJ1-1	CASSLSWASRTEAFF	TGTGCCAGCAGCTTAAGTTGGGCATCGCGCACTGAAGCTTTCTTT
.	.	TRBV7-6	TRBJ2-5	CASSSQGGWGYQETQYF	TGTGCCAGCAGCTCACAAGGTGGTTGGGGCTATCAAGAGACCCAGTACTTC
.	.	TRBV10-3	TRBJ1-1	CAISESRQFSEAFF	TGTGCCATCAGTGAGTCGAGACAATTCTCTGAAGCTTTCTTT
TRBD1	.	TRBV4-2	TRBJ1-6	CASSQETGAPSPLHF	TGTGCCAGCAGCCAGGAGACAGGGGCTCCCTCACCCCTCCACTTT
.	.	TRBV28	TRBJ1-1	CASSPRSGSTGNTEAFF	TGTGCCAGCAGTCCTAGATCGGGTTCGACAGGGAACACTGAAGCTTTCTTT
.	.	TRBV4-1	TRBJ1-2	CASSQGGGDSYGYTF	TGCGCCAGCAGCCAGGGGGGAGGAGACAGCTATGGCTACACCTTC
.	.	TRBV27	TRBJ2-3	CASSSPTEGRSYTQYF	TGTGCCAGCAGTTCCCCCACGGAGGGGAGGAGTTATACGCAGTATTTT
TRBD1	once	TRBV27	TRBJ2-7	CASSSQGAKSYEQYF	TGTGCCAGCAGTTCTCAGGGGGCGAAATCCTACGAGCAGTACTTC
TRBD2	.	TRBV27	TRBJ2-7	CASQTRGAPSYEQYF	TGTGCCAGCCAGACGCGGGGGGCCCCGTCCTACGAGCAGTACTTC
TRBD2	.	TRBV2	TRBJ2-7	CASSEAWFRGGEQYF	TGTGCCAGCAGTGAAGCGTGGTTCCGGGGGGGTGAGCAGTACTTC
TRBD1	.	TRBV7-9	TRBJ1-2	CASSQDRGGYTF	TGTGCCAGCAGCCAGGACAGGGGTGGCTACACCTTC
.	.	TRBV15	TRBJ1-4	CATSRGREAYLFF	TGTGCCACCAGCCGCGGGAGGGAGGCGTATCTGTTTTTT
.	.	TRBV5-1	TRBJ2-2	CASSLVGGNTGELFF	TGCGCCAGCAGCTTGGTGGGAGGAAACACCGGGGAGCTGTTTTTT
.	.	TRBV5-4	TRBJ1-2	CASSFGGEFGYTF	TGTGCCAGCAGCTTTGGGGGGGAGTTCGGCTACACCTTC
.	once	TRBV5-6	TRBJ2-1	CASSEFFSYYNEQFF	TGTGCCAGCAGCGAATTCTTCTCCTACTACAATGAGCAGTTCTTC
TRBD1	.	TRBV28	TRBJ1-2	CASTPDRGYGYTF	TGTGCCAGCACCCCGGACAGGGGGTATGGCTACACCTTC
TRBD1	.	TRBV6-6	TRBJ1-5	CASSYLTGGQPQHF	TGTGCCAGCAGTTACCTTACAGGGGGTCAGCCCCAGCATTTT
TRBD2	.	TRBV10-3	TRBJ2-5	CAISDPFGGGETQYF	TGTGCCATCAGTGACCCCTTCGGCGGGGGGGAGACCCAGTACTTC
.	.	TRBV27	TRBJ1-6	CASRPPTGSDSYNSPLHF	TGTGCCAGCAGGCCACCGACGGGGTCGGACTCCTATAATTCACCCCTCCACTTT
TRBD2	.	TRBV9	TRBJ2-2	CASSARGGYAGELFF	TGTGCCAGCAGCGCGCGGGGGGGCTATGCCGGGGAGCTGTTTTTT
TRBD1	.	TRBV27	TRBJ1-4	CASSSPGQGPNEKLFF	TGTGCCAGCAGTTCCCCTGGACAGGGTCCTAATGAAAAACTGTTTTTT
.	.	TRBV4-1	TRBJ2-1	CASSQDLYGESNEQFF	TGCGCCAGCAGCCAAGATCTTTACGGAGAAAGCAATGAGCAGTTCTTC
.	few	TRBV18	TRBJ1-6	CASSPQSSYNSPLHF	TGTGCCAGCTCACCACAGAGCTCCTATAATTCACCCCTCCACTTT
TRBD1	.	TRBV7-9	TRBJ2-7	CSSSFWPWDSFYEQYF	TGTTCCAGCAGCTTCTGGCCTTGGGACAGCTTCTACGAGCAGTACTTC
TRBD2	.	TRBV5-4	TRBJ2-3	CASRVGTSGGANTQYF	TGTGCCAGCAGGGTGGGGACTAGCGGGGGGGCAAATACGCAGTATTTT
.	.	TRBV2	TRBJ2-5	CASSQTTVQETQYF	TGTGCCAGCAGTCAGACGACAGTCCAAGAGACCCAGTACTTC